This TCR beta chain was obtained from a study of cytomegalovirus exposure and HLA in healthy donors. To note about this clone: Its antigen is currently unknown.

The PCR ran on 60 Vbeta and 13 Jbeta primers. TCRdb keeps only in-frame clones here, not all; method: immunoSEQ multiplex PCR. Among 90,000 to 100,000 clones listed, roughly two thirds were seen once. Findings and caveats of the study: TCR beta sequences reportedly predicted the HLA-A and HLA-B alleles of most subjects accurately. As a later analysis showed, a missense DCLRE1C variant was linked to trimming of TCR beta V- and J-genes.

Donors in the study were healthy people who gave bone marrow. Sequenced material: PBMCs. The origin of this receptor is a man aged 50-60 years in good health and CMV-seronegative.

CDR3 bases: TGTGCCAGCAGTGGGGGCGGGACAGGGGCCTACGAGCAGTACTTC. This codes for CASSGGGTGAYEQYF. This sequence joins TRBV2 and TRBJ2-7; TRBD1 agrees at 10 bases. In germline, CDR1 is SNHLY, CDR2 FYNNEI. The ends lost 4 bases at V and 2 bases at J; junction bases unmatched: 5. This CDR3 spans 15 amino acids.